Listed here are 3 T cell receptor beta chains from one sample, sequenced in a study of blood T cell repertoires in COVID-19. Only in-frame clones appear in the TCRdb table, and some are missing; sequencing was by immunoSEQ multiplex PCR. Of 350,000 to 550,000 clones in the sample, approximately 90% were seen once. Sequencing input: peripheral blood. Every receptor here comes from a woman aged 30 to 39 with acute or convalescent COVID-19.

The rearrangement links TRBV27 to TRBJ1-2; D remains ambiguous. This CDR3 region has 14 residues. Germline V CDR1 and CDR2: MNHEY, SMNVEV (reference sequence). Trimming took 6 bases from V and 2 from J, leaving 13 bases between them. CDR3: CASRGGHINYGYTF. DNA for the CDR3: TGTGCCAGCAGGGGAGGGCACATAAACTATGGCTACACCTTC.

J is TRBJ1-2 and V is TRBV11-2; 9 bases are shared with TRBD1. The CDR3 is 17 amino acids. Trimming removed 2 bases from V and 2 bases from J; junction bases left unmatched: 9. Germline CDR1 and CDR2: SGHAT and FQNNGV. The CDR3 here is CASSLPLRDRENYGYTF. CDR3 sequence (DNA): TGTGCCAGCAGCTTACCCCTTCGGGACAGGGAGAACTATGGCTACACCTTC.

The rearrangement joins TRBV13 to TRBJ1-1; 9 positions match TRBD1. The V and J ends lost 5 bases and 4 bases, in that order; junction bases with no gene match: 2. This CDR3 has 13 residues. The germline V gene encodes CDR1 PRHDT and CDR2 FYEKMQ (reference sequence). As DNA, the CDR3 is TGTGCCAGCAGCCCACAGGGGGCCACTGAAGCTTTCTTT. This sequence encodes CASSPQGATEAFF.